These T cell receptor beta chains were read from a single sample in a study of CD8+CD57+ T cells in acquired aplastic anemia. TCRdb recomputed calls from the reads with MiXCR, one row per CDR3 protein. The sample consists of under 200,000 distinct CDR3 sequences, about 64% of them appearing once. Sequenced: sorted CD4+, CD8+, or CD8+CD57+ T cells (not recorded which) from PBMCs. The receptor set was obtained from a human donor with aplastic anemia. The CDR3 runs from the conserved cysteine through the conserved F or W. A D gene is named only where the DNA matches it firmly. Rows give clone size only sometimes, using once, few, many, or a class for an expanded clone.

j_call,clone_size,d_call,cdr3_length,v_call,cdr3_aa,cdr3_nt
TRBJ2-1,.,TRBD2,16,TRBV7-6,CASSLRSSGSSDEQFF,TGTGCCAGCAGCTTACGGTCTAGCGGGAGTTCGGATGAGCAGTTCTTC
TRBJ1-3,.,.,13,TRBV24-1,CATMDLAGNTIYF,TGTGCCACCATGGATTTAGCGGGAAACACCATATATTTT
TRBJ2-1,.,TRBD2,13,TRBV5-4,CASIGTSGNEQFF,TGTGCCAGCATCGGGACTAGCGGAAACGAGCAGTTCTTC
TRBJ2-1,.,TRBD1,15,TRBV10-3,CAISDRDREYNEQFF,TGTGCCATCAGTGACCGGGACAGGGAGTACAATGAGCAGTTCTTC
TRBJ2-7,.,TRBD1,16,TRBV7-2,CASSLYTGGVSYEQYF,TGTGCCAGCAGCCTATATACAGGGGGCGTCTCCTACGAGCAGTACTTC
TRBJ2-3,.,.,17,TRBV25-1,CASSEYGSGPSTDTQYF,TGTGCCAGCAGTGAATATGGTTCCGGTCCTAGCACAGATACGCAGTATTTT
TRBJ2-1,once,TRBD2,16,TRBV10-1,CVSSDGSSGSYNEQFF,TGCGTCAGCAGTGATGGGTCTAGCGGGTCCTACAATGAGCAGTTCTTC
TRBJ2-7,.,TRBD1,15,TRBV5-1,CASSLADRDYYEQYF,TGCGCCAGCAGCTTGGCAGACAGGGATTACTACGAGCAGTACTTC
TRBJ1-2,.,.,11,TRBV20-1,CSVSTPKGYTF,TGCAGTGTTAGCACCCCGAAGGGCTACACCTTC
TRBJ2-7,.,.,14,TRBV10-1,CASGELEVAYEQYF,TGCGCCAGCGGTGAATTGGAGGTTGCCTACGAGCAGTACTTC
TRBJ2-5,.,TRBD1,15,TRBV14,CASSQRTGIVETQYF,TGTGCCAGCAGCCAACGGACAGGAATCGTGGAGACCCAGTACTTC
TRBJ1-2,many,.,12,TRBV20-1,CSAIGGGYGYTF,TGCAGTGCTATAGGGGGGGGCTATGGCTACACCTTC
TRBJ2-7,.,.,13,TRBV20-1,CSARDGVNNEQYF,TGCAGTGCTAGAGACGGCGTTAACAACGAGCAGTACTTC
TRBJ2-3,few,.,12,TRBV15,CATSRSGTTQYF,TGTGCCACCAGCAGATCCGGGACCACGCAGTATTTT
TRBJ2-7,few,.,13,TRBV20-1,CSARGWGAHEQYF,TGCAGTGCTAGAGGTTGGGGTGCCCACGAGCAGTACTTC
TRBJ1-1,.,.,15,TRBV19,CVGCGGPSRNTEAFF,TGTGTCGGATGCGGCGGGCCATCACGGAACACTGAAGCTTTCTTT
TRBJ1-1,.,.,13,TRBV12-3/TRBV12-4,CASSEQQTSEAFF,TGTGCCAGCAGTGAACAGCAGACCAGTGAAGCTTTCTTT
TRBJ2-5,.,.,12,TRBV7-2,CASSFIGETQYF,TGTGCCAGCAGCTTTATTGGGGAGACCCAGTACTTC
TRBJ2-7,.,.,14,TRBV20-1,CSARGTAGIPEQYF,TGCAGTGCTAGAGGGACGGCGGGTATCCCCGAGCAGTACTTC
TRBJ2-7,.,TRBD1,15,TRBV9,CASSQEWDSVFEQYF,TGTGCCAGCAGCCAAGAATGGGACAGTGTCTTCGAGCAGTACTTC
TRBJ1-5,.,.,12,TRBV9,CASGGGSQPQHF,TGTGCCAGCGGGGGGGGTAGTCAGCCCCAGCATTTT
TRBJ1-1,.,.,19,TRBV25-1,CASSDGGGLPHTENTEAFF,TGTGCCAGCAGTGACGGTGGGGGGCTACCACACACTGAGAACACTGAAGCTTTCTTT
TRBJ2-2,.,.,15,TRBV7-8,CASLSWTANTGELFF,TGTGCCAGCCTCAGCTGGACAGCGAACACCGGGGAGCTGTTTTTT
TRBJ1-2,.,TRBD1,15,TRBV2,CASRPGQGEGWGYTF,TGTGCCAGCAGACCCGGACAGGGAGAGGGGTGGGGCTACACCTTC
TRBJ2-7,.,.,13,TRBV20-1,CSASLGTTYEQYF,TGCAGTGCTTCCCTCGGGACAACCTACGAGCAGTACTTC
TRBJ2-3,.,.,13,TRBV6-4,CASSVTGTDTQYF,TGTGCCAGCAGTGTAACAGGCACAGATACGCAGTATTTT
TRBJ2-3,.,.,16,TRBV7-3,CASSRSGALTTDTQYF,TGTGCCAGCAGCCGGTCGGGGGCTTTGACCACAGATACGCAGTATTTT
TRBJ2-7,few,.,13,TRBV7-7,CASSLREGGEQYF,TGTGCTAGCAGCTTAAGGGAAGGAGGCGAGCAGTACTTC
TRBJ2-7,.,TRBD1,13,TRBV20-1,CSARGQGAYEQYF,TGCAGTGCTAGAGGACAGGGGGCCTACGAGCAGTACTTC
TRBJ2-5,.,.,17,TRBV10-1,CASRESDRRYTEETQYF,TGCGCCAGCAGGGAGAGTGACCGACGATACACGGAAGAGACCCAGTACTTC
TRBJ2-5,.,.,13,TRBV20-1,CSASFSLQETQYF,TGCAGTGCTAGCTTCTCCCTACAAGAGACCCAGTACTTC
TRBJ2-7,.,.,12,TRBV7-9,CASSPDSFEQYF,TGTGCCAGCAGCCCCGACTCCTTTGAGCAGTACTTC
TRBJ2-4,.,.,16,TRBV6-2/TRBV6-3,CASSPWTGLAKNIQYF,TGTGCCAGCAGTCCTTGGACCGGTTTAGCCAAAAACATTCAGTACTTC
TRBJ2-2,.,.,12,TRBV20-1,CSASFWAGELFF,TGCAGTGCTAGTTTTTGGGCCGGGGAGCTGTTTTTT
TRBJ2-2,once,TRBD2,15,TRBV10-3,CAISGLGGEAGELFF,TGTGCCATCAGTGGTCTCGGGGGGGAAGCCGGGGAGCTGTTTTTT
TRBJ1-1,.,.,14,TRBV5-1,CASSSGTLNTEAFF,TGCGCCAGCAGCTCAGGGACACTAAACACTGAAGCCTTCTTT
TRBJ1-4,.,.,15,TRBV10-2,CASSETAATNEKLFF,TGCGCCAGCAGTGAGACCGCTGCAACTAATGAAAAACTGTTTTTT
TRBJ2-5,.,.,15,TRBV29-1,CSVVLSGGYQETQYF,TGCAGCGTTGTTCTGAGTGGCGGGTACCAAGAGACCCAGTACTTC